This TCR beta chain was profiled in a study of shared clonotypes between healthy human individuals. Naive CD8 isolation took CD45RO-negative cells positively selected for CCR7 and excluded terminally differentiated effector memory CD45RA+ cells. Replicate sorted-subset PCRs were loaded with approximately 190 ng DNA, 25,000 to 30,000 T cell genomes. Sequencing was performed with immunoSEQ multiplex PCR; in TCRdb, only in-frame clones are kept and a portion is missing. The table has roughly 2,000,000 clones, about 95% seen once. In its sample, this clone was seen once. The CDR3 is 14 residues long. V trimming: 4 bases; J trimming: 3 bases; junction bases outside the gene matches: 5. The germline V gene encodes CDR1 SGDLS and CDR2 YYNGEE.

The TCR was taken from a man aged 18-30 years in good health. The sample comprised naive CD8+ T cells sorted from blood. This chain links TRBV9 with TRBJ2-3, with 7 nucleotides matching TRBD2. The CDR3 is CASSKSGATDTQYF. The CDR3 region has the DNA TGTGCCAGCAGCAAGAGCGGGGCGACAGATACGCAGTATTTT.